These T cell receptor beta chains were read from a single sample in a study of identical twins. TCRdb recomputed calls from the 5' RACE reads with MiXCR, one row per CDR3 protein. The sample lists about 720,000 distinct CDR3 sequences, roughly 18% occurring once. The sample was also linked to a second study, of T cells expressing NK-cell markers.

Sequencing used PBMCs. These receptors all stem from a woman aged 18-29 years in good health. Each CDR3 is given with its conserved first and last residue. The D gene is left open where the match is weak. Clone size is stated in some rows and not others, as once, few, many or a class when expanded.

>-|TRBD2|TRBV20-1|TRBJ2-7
TGCAGTGCTAGGAATAGCGGGGCCTACGAGCAGTACTTC
CSARNSGAYEQYF
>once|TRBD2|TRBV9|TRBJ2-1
TGTGCCAGCTCTACTAGCGGGGGGGAGAATGAGCAGTTCTTC
CASSTSGGENEQFF
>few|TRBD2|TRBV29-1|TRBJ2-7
TGCAGCGTTGAGGCTAGCGGCGGGCCCTACGAGCAGTACTTC
CSVEASGGPYEQYF
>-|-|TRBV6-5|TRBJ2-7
TGTGCCAGCAGTTCGAGAGTTGGCGGCGAGCAGTACTTC
CASSSRVGGEQYF
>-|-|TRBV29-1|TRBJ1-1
TGCAGCGCCCTGATAGGCGCTGAAGCTTTCTTT
CSALIGAEAFF
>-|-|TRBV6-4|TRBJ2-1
TGTGCCAGCAGTGACTATAGCGTGCCCAATGAGCAGTTCTTC
CASSDYSVPNEQFF
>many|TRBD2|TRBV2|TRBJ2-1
TGTGCCAGCAGTGAAATAAGCGGGGGGGCTCCAAACAATGAGCAGTTCTTC
CASSEISGGAPNNEQFF
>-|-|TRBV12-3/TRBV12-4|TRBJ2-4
TGTGCCAGCAGCGTGGACGTTAAGGGAAACATTCAGTACTTC
CASSVDVKGNIQYF
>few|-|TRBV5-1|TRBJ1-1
TGCGCCAGCAGCGACCCGGCGGTTTTTAGTGAAGCTTTCTTT
CASSDPAVFSEAFF
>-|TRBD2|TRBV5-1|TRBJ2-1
TGCGCCAGCAGGTCGACTAGCGGGGGGATCGGCGCAGAGCAGTTCTTC
CASRSTSGGIGAEQFF
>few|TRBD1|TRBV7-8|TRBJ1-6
TGTGCCAGCAGCCTTTGGACAGGGGGTGGTAAGAATTCACCCCTCCACTTT
CASSLWTGGGKNSPLHF
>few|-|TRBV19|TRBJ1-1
TGTGCCAGTAGTATAGTGCAGGGTGATGAAGCTTTCTTT
CASSIVQGDEAFF
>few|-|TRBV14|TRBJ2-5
TGTGCCAGCAGCCTCCTCCCCGGAAGCCAAGAGACCCAGTACTTC
CASSLLPGSQETQYF
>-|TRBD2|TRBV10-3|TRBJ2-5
TGTGCCATCAGTGAGCAGCGGGGGCAAGAGACCCAGTACTTC
CAISEQRGQETQYF
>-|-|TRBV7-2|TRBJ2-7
TGTGCCAGCAGCCCCCAGGGACCTCCCTACGAGCAGTACTTC
CASSPQGPPYEQYF
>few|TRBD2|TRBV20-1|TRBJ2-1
TGCAGTGCTAGGGGGACTAGCGGGTGGCAGTTCTTC
CSARGTSGWQFF
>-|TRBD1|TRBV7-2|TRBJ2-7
TGTGCCAGCAGCTTAGATGGAGCAGGGGGCTACGAGCAGTACTTC
CASSLDGAGGYEQYF
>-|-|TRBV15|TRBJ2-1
TGTGCCACCAGCAGAGATCTAGCGCCGACCTACAATGAGCAGTTCTTC
CATSRDLAPTYNEQFF
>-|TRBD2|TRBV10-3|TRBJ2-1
TGTGCCATCAGGGGCGGGAGGGCGAGTGAGCAGTTCTTC
CAIRGGRASEQFF
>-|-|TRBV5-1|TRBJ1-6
TGCGCCAGCAGCTTAACGGGCGAGTCCTATAATTCACCCCTCCACTTT
CASSLTGESYNSPLHF
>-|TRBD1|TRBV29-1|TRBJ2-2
TGCAGCGCCTTCCTCAGGGGGCTAGGCACCGGGGAGCTGTTTTTT
CSAFLRGLGTGELFF
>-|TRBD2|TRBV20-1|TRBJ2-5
TGCAGTCCCCCCGCAATGTACGGGGGGAGGGCAGAGACCCAGTACTTC
CSPPAMYGGRAETQYF
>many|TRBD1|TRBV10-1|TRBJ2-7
TGCGCCAGCAGGGCCGGGACAGGGACAGGCGAGCAGTACTTC
CASRAGTGTGEQYF
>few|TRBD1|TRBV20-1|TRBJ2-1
TGCAGTGCATTGGGACAGGGTGTTGAGCAGTTCTTC
CSALGQGVEQFF
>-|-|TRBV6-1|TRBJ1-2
TGTGCCAGCTCTAGCCCCCGGGCAGTCTATGGCTACACCTTC
CASSSPRAVYGYTF
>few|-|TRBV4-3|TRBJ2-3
TGCGCCAGCAGCCAAGCGATACTAGAGACGCAGTATTTT
CASSQAILETQYF
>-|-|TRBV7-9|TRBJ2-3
TGTGCCACCAGGGCAGGCACAGATACGCAGTATTTT
CATRAGTDTQYF
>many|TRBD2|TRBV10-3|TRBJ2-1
TGTGCCATCAGCGGGGGGGGGGGCAACTACAATGAGCAGTTCTTC
CAISGGGGNYNEQFF
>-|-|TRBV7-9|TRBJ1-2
TGTGCCAGCAGCTTAAGCGGCGGGCAGAACTACTATGGCTACACCTTC
CASSLSGGQNYYGYTF
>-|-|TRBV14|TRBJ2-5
TGTGCCAGCAGCCAAGAGGCGGGGGCAACCCAAGAGACCCAGTACTTC
CASSQEAGATQETQYF
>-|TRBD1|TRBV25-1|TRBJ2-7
TGTGCCAGCAGTGGCTACAGGGGTTTGGGATCCTACGAGCAGTACTTC
CASSGYRGLGSYEQYF
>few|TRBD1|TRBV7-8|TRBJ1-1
TGTGCCAGCAGCCACGGACAGGGAGTCGCTGAAGCTTTCTTT
CASSHGQGVAEAFF
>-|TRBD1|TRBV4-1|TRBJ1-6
TGCGCCAGCAGTTCCGACAGGGGGCATTCACCCCTCCACTTT
CASSSDRGHSPLHF
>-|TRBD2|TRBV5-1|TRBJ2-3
TGCGCCAGCAGCTGGGAGCGGGAGGCAGATACGCAGTATTTT
CASSWEREADTQYF
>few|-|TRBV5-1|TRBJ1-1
TGCGCCAGCAGCTCACTATCGCGGGGCAGGGACACTGAAGCTTTCTTT
CASSSLSRGRDTEAFF
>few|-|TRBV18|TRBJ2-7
TGTGCCACCTCAGCGGAGAGCACCTACGAGCAGTACTTC
CATSAESTYEQYF
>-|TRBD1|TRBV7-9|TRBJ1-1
TGTGCCAGCAGCGCCGCAGGGGGTACTGAAGCTTTCTTT
CASSAAGGTEAFF
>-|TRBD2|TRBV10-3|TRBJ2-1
TGTGCCATCAGTGAGCCGGGAAGCTCTAGCGGGAGAAGCAATGAGCAGTTCTTC
CAISEPGSSSGRSNEQFF
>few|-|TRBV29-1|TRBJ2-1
TGCAGCGTTGAAGTATCCAGGGTCAATGAGCAGTTCTTC
CSVEVSRVNEQFF
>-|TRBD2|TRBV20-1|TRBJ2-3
TGCAGTGCTAGCCCCCTCCGCGGGGGAATTGAGGGAACAGATACGCAGTATTTT
CSASPLRGGIEGTDTQYF
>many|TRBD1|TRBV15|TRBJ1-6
TGTGCCACCAGCAGACGGTTGGGACAGTATAATTCACCCCTCCACTTT
CATSRRLGQYNSPLHF
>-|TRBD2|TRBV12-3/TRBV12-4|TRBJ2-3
TGTGCCAGCAGTCCTATAGCGGGCCGTTCGCCTAGCACAGATACGCAGTATTTT
CASSPIAGRSPSTDTQYF
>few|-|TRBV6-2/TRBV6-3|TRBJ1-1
TGTGCCAGCAGTTACCGCCCGACTGAAGCTTTCTTT
CASSYRPTEAFF
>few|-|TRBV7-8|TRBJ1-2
TGTGCCAGCAGCTCAAGACTTAACTATGGCTACACCTTC
CASSSRLNYGYTF
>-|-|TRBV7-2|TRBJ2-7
TGTGCCAGCAGCTTAGTAGAGGGTCCCTACGGGCAGTACTTC
CASSLVEGPYGQYF
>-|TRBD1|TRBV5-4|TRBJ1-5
TGTGCCAGCAGCTTGGGGACAGGTTCTGGTCAGCCCCAGCATTTT
CASSLGTGSGQPQHF
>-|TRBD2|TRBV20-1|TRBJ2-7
TGCAGTGCAGGCCCTAGCGGGAGGAGGGACGAGCAGTACTTC
CSAGPSGRRDEQYF
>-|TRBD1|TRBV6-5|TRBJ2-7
TGTGCCAGCAGTAACACCGGGACAGGGGGCCTCGAGCAGTACTTC
CASSNTGTGGLEQYF
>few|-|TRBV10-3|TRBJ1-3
TGTGCCATCAGTGGGCAGGGCCCAGCCGCCTCTGGAAACACCATATATTTT
CAISGQGPAASGNTIYF
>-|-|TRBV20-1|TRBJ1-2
TGCAGTGCTAGAGCCTGGGGGCAGGGCCATAACTATGGCTACACCTTC
CSARAWGQGHNYGYTF
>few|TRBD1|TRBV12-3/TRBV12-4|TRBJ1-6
TGTGCCAGCAGTCCCCAGGGACAGCCCAATTCACCCCTCCACTTT
CASSPQGQPNSPLHF
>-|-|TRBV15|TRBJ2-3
TGTGCCACCAGCGCCTACCCGACAGATACGCAGTATTTT
CATSAYPTDTQYF
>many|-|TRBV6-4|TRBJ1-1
TGTGCCAGCAGCAGGGGTCCGAACACTGAAGCTTTCTTT
CASSRGPNTEAFF
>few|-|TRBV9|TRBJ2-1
TGTGCCAGCAGTGTTACAGGGAGACAAGGCAATGAGCAGTTCTTC
CASSVTGRQGNEQFF
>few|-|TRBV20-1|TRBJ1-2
TGCAGTGCTAGATATGGCTATGGCTACACCTTC
CSARYGYGYTF